This TCR beta chain derives from a study of identifying expanded T cells in peripheral blood. No infections or other immune events were documented during collection. Clones were sequenced by immunoSEQ multiplex PCR, and TCRdb holds only the in-frame ones, with some missing. The sample records 85,000 to 120,000 clones, about 87% being singletons. Germline values: CDR1 SQVTM, CDR2 ANQGSEA. Between the trimmed V and J ends, which lost 4 bases and 9 bases, there was a span of 15 bases. The length of the CDR3 is 12 residues. Sequencing input: blood. The TCR originated in a person aged 18-69 years in good health. The genes are TRBV29-1 and TRBJ1-2, with D perhaps TRBD1 (5 bases). The CDR3 DNA reads TGCAGCGTTGCGACCGGGGCCATACGCTACACCTTC. Its protein is CSVATGAIRYTF. The entire variable domain, with the rest obtained from reference TRBV29-1 and TRBJ1-2, is as follows: SAVISQKPSRDICQRGTSLTIQCQVDSQVTMMFWYRQQPGQSLTLIATANQGSEATYESGFVIDKFPISRPNLTFSTLTVSNMSPEDSSIYLCSVATGAIRYTFGSGTRLTVV.